These 20 T cell receptor beta chains were sequenced from one sample in a study of shared clonotypes between healthy human individuals. Sequencing used immunoSEQ multiplex PCR; TCRdb keeps in-frame clones, though not all of them. The table records 2 million or so clones, 90% to 95% of them present only once. Specimen: naive CD4+ T cells sorted from blood. Regarding subset: CD45RA+ positively selected. The receptors originated from a man between 18 and 29 years old in good health.

Notes on this clone: Other DNA sequences within the sample encode an identical CDR3. The gene calls are TRBV5-1 and TRBJ2-5, with TRBD1 matching 7 bases. CDR1 is SGHRS and CDR2 is YFSETQ in the germline V gene. This CDR3 has 14 amino acids. The V gene end was trimmed by 2 bases and the J gene end by 2 bases; junction bases not matched to a gene: 3. This CDR3 is CASSFGDSQETQYF. The DNA of the CDR3 is TGCGCCAGCAGCTTCGGGGACAGTCAAGAGACCCAGTACTTC.

This chain joins TRBV2 and TRBJ1-1; 8 bases agree with TRBD1. Germline V gives CDR1 SNHLY, CDR2 FYNNEI. The CDR3 runs 13 residues. V shed 2 bases, J shed 6 bases, and the junction held 2 bases outside the gene matches. DNA for the CDR3: TGTGCCAGCAGTGAACAGGGGGCGGCTGAAGCTTTCTTT. This gives the protein CASSEQGAAEAFF. The variable domain in full, completed from reference TRBV2 and TRBJ1-1, reads EPEVTQTPSHQVTQMGQEVILRCVPISNHLYFYWYRQILGQKVEFLVSFYNNEISEKSEIFDDQFSVERPDGSNFTLKIRSTKLEDSAMYFCASSEQGAAEAFFGQGTRLTVV.

Note on this clone: Additional DNA sequences in this sample encode the identical CDR3. This chain uses TRBV5-1 with TRBJ2-5; 9 nucleotides align to TRBD2. V lost 4 bases, J lost 5 bases, and 3 bases stayed unmatched. The CDR3 has 13 amino acids. The germline CDR1 and CDR2 sequences are SGHRS and YFSETQ. The CDR3 coding sequence is TGCGCCAGCAGCCTAGCGGGAAGCGAGACCCAGTACTTC. Translation: CASSLAGSETQYF.

This clone has only one observation. The chain has TRBV5-1 and TRBJ1-4, with D possibly being TRBD1 (5 bases). V lost 3 bases, J lost 4 bases, and 10 bases lay in between. This CDR3 has 14 residues. Looked up from germline, CDR1 is SGHRS and CDR2 is YFSETQ. The DNA for the CDR3 is TGCGCCAGCAGCTGGGGCAGTTATAATGAAAAACTGTTTTTT. Translating gives CASSWGSYNEKLFF. The whole variable domain, remainder taken from reference TRBV5-1 and TRBJ1-4, is KAGVTQTPRYLIKTRGQQVTLSCSPISGHRSVSWYQQTPGQGLQFLFEYFSETQRNKGNFPGRFSGRQFSNSRSEMNVSTLELGDSALYLCASSWGSYNEKLFFGSGTQLSVL.

The count of this clone is one. The gene calls are TRBV28 and TRBJ2-7; no clear D gene. V lost 2 bases and J lost 2, with 7 bases in between. CDR3 length: 13 amino acids. Germline CDR1 reads MDHEN; CDR2 reads SYDVKM. CDR3: CASSLPGTYEQYF. In DNA, the CDR3 is TGTGCCAGCAGTTTACCGGGTACCTACGAGCAGTACTTC.

The V gene is TRBV19, the J gene TRBJ2-1; possibly TRBD1 for D (6 bases). This CDR3 is 14 amino acids long. Between the trimmed V and J ends, which lost 7 bases and 6 bases, there was a span of 16 bases. CDR1 is LNHDA and CDR2 is SQIVND in the germline V gene (reference sequence). The CDR3 region is CASKDLGGTNEQFF. In DNA form, the CDR3 reads TGTGCCAGTAAAGACCTAGGGGGTACCAATGAGCAGTTCTTC.

The V gene is TRBV6-1, the J gene TRBJ2-7; D gene unclear. Germline-derived CDR1 and CDR2 are MNHNS and SASEGT. V lost 2 bases, J lost 9 bases, and 14 bases lay in between. This CDR3 contains 13 residues. This chain's CDR3 is CASSEQTIRGQYF. The CDR3, as DNA: TGTGCCAGCAGTGAACAAACAATACGTGGGCAGTACTTC.

This chain joins TRBV7-3 and TRBJ2-5; unclear D gene. V lost 2 bases and J 0 bases, leaving 10 bases between the germline ends. The CDR3 has 15 amino acids. Germline V gene data show CDR1 as SGHTA and CDR2 as FQGTGA. The CDR3 DNA follows: TGTGCCAGCAGCTTAGGGCTTGCGTACCAAGAGACCCAGTACTTC. Amino acid sequence: CASSLGLAYQETQYF.

This chain links TRBV2 with TRBJ1-5, with a possible D match to TRBD1 (6 bases). CDR3 length equals 14 residues. Per germline, CDR1 SNHLY and CDR2 FYNNEI. Trimming removed 6 bases at V and 4 bases at J, with 13 bases between. The CDR3 spells CASRDRTENQPQHF. The CDR3 nucleotides are TGTGCCAGCAGAGATAGGACAGAGAATCAGCCCCAGCATTTT.

About this clone itself: The sample holds other DNA sequences that translate to the same CDR3. This sequence joins TRBV4-1 and TRBJ2-5; D remains ambiguous. The germline V and J ends were trimmed by 0 bases and 1 base, with 12 bases remaining between them. This CDR3 is built from 16 residues. Germline V CDR1 and CDR2: MGHRA, YSYEKL. The DNA of the CDR3 is TGCGCCAGCAGCCAAGATTCAGGCAGGCCCCAAGAGACCCAGTACTTC. It codes for CASSQDSGRPQETQYF.

The rearrangement links TRBV27 to TRBJ1-6, with D possibly TRBD1 on 5 matching bases. Germline-derived CDR1 and CDR2 are MNHEY and SMNVEV (reference sequence). Trimming removed 4 bases from V and 14 bases from J, with 15 bases in between. The CDR3 consists of 13 residues. CDR3 in amino acids: CASSSLQVLALHF. The CDR3 bases are TGTGCCAGCAGTTCATTACAGGTCTTGGCCCTCCACTTT.

CDR3 DNA: TGCGCCAGCAGCGGTAGATCTAGCGGGGGGGCCTCAGAGACCCAGTACTTC. This gives the protein CASSGRSSGGASETQYF. V and J are TRBV5-1 and TRBJ2-5, with 12 bases aligning to TRBD2. The CDR3 sequence is 17 residues long. V shed 4 bases, J shed 4 bases, and the junction held 11 bases outside the gene matches. Germline CDR1 SGHRS, CDR2 YFSETQ.

The chain couples TRBV29-1 to TRBJ2-5, with 11 bases aligning to TRBD2. J gave up 2 bases and V 5 bases, and 7 bases lay outside the gene matches. This CDR3 spans 15 amino acids. CDR1 is SQVTM and CDR2 is ANQGSEA in the germline V gene. This CDR3 reads CSVSPGLAVQETQYF. The CDR3 nucleotides read TGCAGCGTTTCCCCGGGACTAGCGGTACAAGAGACCCAGTACTTC.

The chain is built from TRBV5-4 and TRBJ2-7; 11 bases fit TRBD1. Germline CDR1 SGHNT, CDR2 YYREEE (reference sequence). Trimming at V came to 4 bases and at J to 6 bases, leaving 6 bases not matched to a gene. CDR3 length equals 14 residues. As DNA, the CDR3 is TGTGCCAGCAGCCGGGACAGGGGGGCCTTCGAGCAGTACTTC. Amino acids: CASSRDRGAFEQYF.

The DNA for the CDR3 is TGTGCCAGCAGCTCCTATTCCTCGGGACAGGGTCAGGGGAGAGAGACCCAGTACTTC. It specifies CASSSYSSGQGQGRETQYF. V is TRBV5-5 and J is TRBJ2-5; TRBD1 aligns across 9 bases. V lost 3 bases and J lost 4; bases outside the gene matches: 19. The CDR3 runs 19 residues. Germline V gene lookup returns CDR1 SGHKS and CDR2 YYEKEE (reference sequence).

The rearrangement links TRBV14 to TRBJ2-3, with D uncertain. The CDR3 contains 12 residues. Trimming removed 3 bases from V and 2 bases from J, with 3 bases in between. In germline, CDR1 is SGHDN, CDR2 FVKESK. CDR3 DNA: TGTGCCAGCAGCCACCACACAGATACGCAGTATTTT. This sequence encodes CASSHHTDTQYF.

This clone was counted only a few times. The same CDR3 arises from other DNA sequences in this sample as well. The chain carries TRBV7-2 and TRBJ1-6, with D unclear. The length of the CDR3 is 13 residues. Between the trimmed V and J ends, which lost 1 base and 8 bases, there was a span of 6 bases. CDR1 SGHTA and CDR2 FQGNSA come from the germline V gene. The CDR3 nucleotides are TGTGCCAGCAGCTTAGAGCGGGATTCACCCCTCCACTTT. The encoded protein is CASSLERDSPLHF.

The V call is TRBV5-3, the J call TRBJ1-2; tentative D call: TRBD1 (6 bases). TRBV5-3 falls under the ORF class, with uncertain function. This CDR3 spans 15 amino acids. Trimming stripped 3 bases from V and 4 bases from J, with 16 bases between. The CDR3 is CARSCYTTGSYGYTF. The CDR3 DNA follows: TGTGCCAGAAGCTGCTACACAACAGGGTCCTATGGCTACACCTTC.

This clone was recorded a few times. J is TRBJ2-5 and V is TRBV6-1; 7 bases fit TRBD2. The CDR3 spans 15 residues. V lost 6 bases and J lost 2; bases outside the gene matches: 9. Germline CDR1 MNHNS, CDR2 SASEGT. Written as DNA, the CDR3 is TGTGCCAGCAGACCTACTAGCGCTACTCAAGAGACCCAGTACTTC. This codes for CASRPTSATQETQYF.

The chain recombines TRBV2 with TRBJ1-2, with 7 bases that match TRBD1. V lost 6 bases to trimming and J lost 8 bases; unmatched junction nucleotides: 9. Germline CDR1 is SNHLY and CDR2 is FYNNEI. The CDR3 extends over 13 amino acids. The DNA of the CDR3 is TGTGCCAGCAGGACCTTCCAGGGGGACGGCTACACCTTC. Encoded protein: CASRTFQGDGYTF.